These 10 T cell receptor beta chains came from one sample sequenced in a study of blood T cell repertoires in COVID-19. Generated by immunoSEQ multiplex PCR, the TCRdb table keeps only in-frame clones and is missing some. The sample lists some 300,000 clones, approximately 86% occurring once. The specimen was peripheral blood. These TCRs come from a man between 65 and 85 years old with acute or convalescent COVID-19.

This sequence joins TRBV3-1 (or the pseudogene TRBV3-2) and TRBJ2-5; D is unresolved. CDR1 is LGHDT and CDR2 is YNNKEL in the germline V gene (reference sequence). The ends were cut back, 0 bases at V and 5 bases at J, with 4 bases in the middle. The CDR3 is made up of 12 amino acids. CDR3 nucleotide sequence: TGTGCCAGCAGCCAAGATCTGGAGACCCAGTACTTC. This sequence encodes CASSQDLETQYF.

This CDR3 reads CASRSGTEYQPQHF. CDR3 in DNA: TGTGCCAGCCGTAGTGGGACAGAATATCAGCCCCAGCATTTT. The chain is built from TRBV19 and TRBJ1-5; 7 bases map to TRBD1. Germline V gene lookup returns CDR1 LNHDA and CDR2 SQIVND (reference sequence). The CDR3 spans 14 residues. J was trimmed by 5 bases and V by 9 bases; bases with no gene match: 10.

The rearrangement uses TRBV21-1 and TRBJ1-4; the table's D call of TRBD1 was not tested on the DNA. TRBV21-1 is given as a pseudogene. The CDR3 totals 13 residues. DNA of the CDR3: TGTGCCGACCCGGGACAGTTTAATGAAAAACTGTTTTTT. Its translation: CADPGQFNEKLFF.

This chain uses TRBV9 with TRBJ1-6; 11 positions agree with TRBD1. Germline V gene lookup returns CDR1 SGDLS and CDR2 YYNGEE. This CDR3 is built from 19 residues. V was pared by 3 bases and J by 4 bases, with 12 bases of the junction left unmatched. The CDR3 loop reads CASSATGTGGSNYNSPLHF. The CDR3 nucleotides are TGTGCCAGCAGCGCAACCGGGACAGGGGGTTCCAATTATAATTCACCCCTCCACTTT.

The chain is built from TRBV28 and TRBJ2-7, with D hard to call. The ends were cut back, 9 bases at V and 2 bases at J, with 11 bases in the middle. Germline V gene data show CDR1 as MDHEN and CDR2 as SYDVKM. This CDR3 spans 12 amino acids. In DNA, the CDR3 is TGTGCCAGTCCGACTCTTCCCTACGAGCAGTACTTC. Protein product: CASPTLPYEQYF.

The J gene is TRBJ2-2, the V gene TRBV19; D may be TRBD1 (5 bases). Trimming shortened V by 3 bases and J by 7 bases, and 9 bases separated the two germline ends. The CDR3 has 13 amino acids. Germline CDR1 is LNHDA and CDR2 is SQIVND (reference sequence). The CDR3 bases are TGTGCCAGTAGTATCAGGGCGATCGGGGAGCTGTTTTTT. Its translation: CASSIRAIGELFF.

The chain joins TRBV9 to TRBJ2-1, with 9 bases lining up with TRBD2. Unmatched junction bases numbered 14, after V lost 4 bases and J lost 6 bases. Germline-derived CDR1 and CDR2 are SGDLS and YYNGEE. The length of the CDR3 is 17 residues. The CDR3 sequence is CASSPGRRLADFNEQFF. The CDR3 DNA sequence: TGTGCCAGCAGCCCAGGGAGGAGACTAGCGGACTTCAATGAGCAGTTCTTC.

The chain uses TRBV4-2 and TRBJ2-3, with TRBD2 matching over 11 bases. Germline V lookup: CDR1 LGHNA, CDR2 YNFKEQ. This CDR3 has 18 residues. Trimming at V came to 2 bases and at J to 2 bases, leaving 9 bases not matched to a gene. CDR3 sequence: CASSQNPTSGVLTDTQYF. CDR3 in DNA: TGTGCCAGCAGCCAAAACCCGACTAGCGGGGTTCTCACAGATACGCAGTATTTT.

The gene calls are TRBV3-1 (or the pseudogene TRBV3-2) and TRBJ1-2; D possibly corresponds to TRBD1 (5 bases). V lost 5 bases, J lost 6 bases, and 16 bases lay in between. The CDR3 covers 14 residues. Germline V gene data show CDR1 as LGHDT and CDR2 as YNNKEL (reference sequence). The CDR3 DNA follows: TGTGCCAGCAGCATCCAGGGCCACGGCAATGGCTACACCTTC. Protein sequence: CASSIQGHGNGYTF.

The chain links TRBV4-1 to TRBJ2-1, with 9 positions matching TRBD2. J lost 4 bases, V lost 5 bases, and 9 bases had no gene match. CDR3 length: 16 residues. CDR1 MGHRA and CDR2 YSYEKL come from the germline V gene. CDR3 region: CASSIGLAGSYNEQFF. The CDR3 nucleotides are TGCGCCAGCAGCATAGGGCTAGCGGGATCATACAATGAGCAGTTCTTC.